The 10 T cell receptor beta chains reported below all come from one sample, sequenced in a study of blood T cell repertoires in COVID-19. Measured with immunoSEQ multiplex PCR; TCRdb has only the in-frame clones, and not every one. The sample carries 200,000 to 300,000 clones, around nine tenths recorded once. Sequenced sample: peripheral blood. These receptors all come from a man aged 30 to 45 with COVID-19, enrolled during active disease.

The chain recombines TRBV10-2 with TRBJ2-7; 10 nucleotides agree with TRBD1. The CDR3 is made up of 13 amino acids. Per germline, CDR1 WSHSY and CDR2 SAAADI. V dropped 11 bases and J dropped 4; count of bases not matched to a gene: 8. The CDR3 nucleotides read TGCGCCGCCGAACAGGGACAGGGGTACGAGCAGTACTTC. It is translated as CAAEQGQGYEQYF.

The chain is built from TRBV11-1 and TRBJ2-7; the match to TRBD2 covers 13 bases. Germline CDR1 and CDR2: SGHAT and FQDESV (reference sequence). With V trimmed by 4 bases and J by 2 bases, 2 bases remained unmatched. The CDR3 has 15 residues. In nucleotides, the CDR3 is TGTGCCAGCAGCTCGACTAGCGGGGGGCCCTACGAGCAGTACTTC. Protein product: CASSSTSGGPYEQYF.

This chain connects TRBV19 to TRBJ1-1; TRBD1 agrees at 7 bases. CDR1 is LNHDA and CDR2 is SQIVND in the germline V gene (reference sequence). The CDR3 contains 15 residues. Trimming took 5 bases from V and 3 from J; bases not matched to a gene: 9. CDR3 sequence: CASSLLARGDTEAFF. In DNA, the CDR3 is TGTGCCAGTAGTTTACTGGCCAGGGGGGACACTGAAGCTTTCTTT.

This clone was recorded only once. V and J are TRBV2 and TRBJ2-7; D uncertain. The V end was cut by 5 bases, the J end by 4 bases, with 9 bases between. The CDR3 totals 12 residues. The germline CDR1 and CDR2 sequences are SNHLY and FYNNEI. CDR3 protein: CASSPYSYEQYF. The CDR3 DNA follows: TGTGCCAGCAGTCCCTATTCGTACGAGCAGTACTTC. Full variable domain (outside the CDR3, taken from reference TRBV2 and TRBJ2-7): EPEVTQTPSHQVTQMGQEVILRCVPISNHLYFYWYRQILGQKVEFLVSFYNNEISEKSEIFDDQFSVERPDGSNFTLKIRSTKLEDSAMYFCASSPYSYEQYFGPGTRLTVT.

The chain has TRBV10-3 and TRBJ1-6, with 8 bases lining up with TRBD1. The V and J ends lost 4 bases and 8 bases, in that order; junction bases with no gene match: 22. The CDR3 extends over 20 amino acids. CDR1 and CDR2 (germline): ENHRY, SYGVKD. This chain's CDR3 is CAISGQVGTGLRRGDSPLHF. CDR3 coding DNA: TGTGCCATCAGTGGTCAAGTCGGGACAGGTTTACGGAGGGGAGATTCACCCCTCCACTTT.

This chain links TRBV14 with TRBJ1-1; unclear D gene. V was shortened by 4 bases and J by 3 bases, with 12 bases between the two germline ends. CDR3 length: 14 amino acids. The germline gives CDR1 SGHDN, CDR2 FVKESK. DNA for the CDR3: TGTGCCAGCAGCCTGACCGTGGGAGACACTGAAGCTTTCTTT. Its protein product is CASSLTVGDTEAFF. The variable domain in full, completed from reference TRBV14 and TRBJ1-1, reads EAGVTQFPSHSVIEKGQTVTLRCDPISGHDNLYWYRRVMGKEIKFLLHFVKESKQDESGMPNNRFLAERTGGTYSTLKVQPAELEDSGVYFCASSLTVGDTEAFFGQGTRLTVV.

This clone was observed a few times. The chain links TRBV10-2 to TRBJ2-7; the D is unclear. Germline assignment: CDR1 WSHSY and CDR2 SAAADI. Trimming removed 4 bases from V and 3 bases from J, with 7 bases in between. The CDR3 extends over 12 amino acids. The CDR3 sequence is CASSGDNYEQYF. Written as DNA, the CDR3 is TGCGCCAGCAGTGGTGACAACTACGAGCAGTACTTC.

The J gene is TRBJ1-5, the V gene TRBV19; TRBD1 is a possible D gene (6 bases). The CDR3 is 15 residues long. Germline V CDR1 and CDR2: LNHDA, SQIVND (reference sequence). Trimming took off 8 bases at V and 0 bases at J, with 14 bases between the two ends. CDR3 DNA sequence: TGTGCCAGTCGCGTGACAGGAGTTAGCAATCAGCCCCAGCATTTT. This codes for CASRVTGVSNQPQHF.

The V and J genes are TRBV10-3 and TRBJ2-1; possibly TRBD2 for D (6 bases). The CDR3 covers 14 residues. The germline CDR1 and CDR2 sequences are ENHRY and SYGVKD. Trimming took 0 bases from V and 11 from J, leaving 14 bases between them. The CDR3 nucleotides read TGTGCCATCAGTGAGTCACGCGGGGCCCGGAAGCAGTTCTTC. Its translation: CAISESRGARKQFF.

The CDR3 loop is CSVPTSGGPSSTDTQYF. CDR3 DNA sequence: TGCAGCGTCCCGACTAGCGGGGGCCCAAGTAGCACAGATACGCAGTATTTT. The rearrangement links TRBV29-1 to TRBJ2-3; 12 bases align to TRBD2. V trimming: 6 bases; J trimming: 0 bases; junction bases outside the gene matches: 10. This CDR3 comprises 17 residues. Germline lookup yields CDR1 SQVTM and CDR2 ANQGSEA.